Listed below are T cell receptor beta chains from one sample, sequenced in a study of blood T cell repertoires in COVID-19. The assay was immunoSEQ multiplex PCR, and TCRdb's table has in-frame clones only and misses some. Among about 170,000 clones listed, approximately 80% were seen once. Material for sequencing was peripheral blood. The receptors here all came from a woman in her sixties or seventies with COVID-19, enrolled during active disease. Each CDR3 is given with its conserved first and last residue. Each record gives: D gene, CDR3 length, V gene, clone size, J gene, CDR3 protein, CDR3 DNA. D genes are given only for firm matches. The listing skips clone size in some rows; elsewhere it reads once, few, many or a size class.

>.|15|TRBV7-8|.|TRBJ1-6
CASSLARGNNSPLHF
TGTGCCAGCAGCTTAGCGCGGGGCAACAATTCACCCCTCCACTTT
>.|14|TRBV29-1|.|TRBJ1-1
CSVALRAARREAFF
TGCAGCGTCGCTCTGCGGGCTGCCCGCCGAGAAGCTTTCTTT
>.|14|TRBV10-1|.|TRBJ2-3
CASSGGGNTDTQYF
TGCGCCAGCAGTGGAGGCGGTAACACAGATACGCAGTATTTT
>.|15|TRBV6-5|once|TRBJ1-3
CASSSPSGVGNTIYF
TGTGCCAGCAGTTCCCCCTCAGGGGTTGGGAACACCATATATTTT
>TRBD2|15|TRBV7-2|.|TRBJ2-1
CASSFYGGFRDEQFF
TGTGCCAGCAGCTTTTACGGGGGGTTCCGCGATGAGCAGTTCTTC
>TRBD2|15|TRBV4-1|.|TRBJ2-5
CASSQGDYEGETQYF
TGCGCCAGCAGCCAAGGGGACTACGAGGGGGAGACCCAGTACTTC
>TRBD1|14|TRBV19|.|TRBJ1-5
CASSIGQGNQPQHF
TGTGCCAGTAGTATAGGACAGGGAAATCAGCCCCAGCATTTT
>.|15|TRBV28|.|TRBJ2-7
CASRRNRDTIYEQYF
TGTGCCAGCAGAAGAAACCGGGACACCATCTACGAGCAGTACTTC
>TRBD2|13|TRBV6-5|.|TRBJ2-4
CASSRDGRDIQYF
TGTGCCAGCAGTAGGGATGGGAGGGACATTCAGTACTTC
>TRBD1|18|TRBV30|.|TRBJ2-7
CAWSPSPLGTGRTYEQYF
TGTGCCTGGAGCCCTTCCCCCCTTGGGACAGGCCGAACCTACGAGCAGTACTTC
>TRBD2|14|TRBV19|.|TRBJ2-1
CASSGGVRDNEQFF
TGTGCCAGTAGTGGGGGGGTCCGGGACAATGAGCAGTTCTTC
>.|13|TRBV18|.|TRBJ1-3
CASSGSSGNTIYF
TGCGCCAGCTCCGGGTCCTCTGGAAACACCATATATTTT
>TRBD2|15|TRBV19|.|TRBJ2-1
CASSALAGGGNEQFF
TGTGCCAGTAGTGCCTTAGCGGGAGGGGGCAATGAGCAGTTCTTC
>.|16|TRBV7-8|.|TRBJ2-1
CASSLVSTSQANEQFF
TGTGCCAGCAGCTTAGTTTCGACCTCCCAGGCGAATGAGCAGTTCTTC
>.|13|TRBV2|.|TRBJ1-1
CASSYSGDTEAFF
TGTGCCAGCAGTTATTCCGGGGACACTGAAGCTTTCTTT
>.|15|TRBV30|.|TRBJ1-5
CAWRPHGGNNQPQHF
TGTGCCTGGAGACCTCACGGAGGGAACAATCAGCCCCAGCATTTT
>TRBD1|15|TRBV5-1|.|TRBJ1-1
CASSEQGAVNTEAFF
TGCGCCAGCAGTGAACAGGGGGCAGTGAACACTGAAGCTTTCTTT
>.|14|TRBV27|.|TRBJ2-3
CASSRDIPTDTQYF
TGTGCCAGCAGCCGGGACATACCCACAGATACGCAGTATTTT
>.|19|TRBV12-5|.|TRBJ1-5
CASGLVSSAIPGRGQPQHF
TGTGCTAGTGGTTTGGTGAGTTCCGCAATCCCAGGGAGGGGGCAGCCCCAGCATTTT
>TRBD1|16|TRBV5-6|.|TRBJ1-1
CASSSRTGELRTEAFF
TGTGCCAGCAGCTCGCGGACAGGGGAACTTAGGACTGAAGCTTTCTTT
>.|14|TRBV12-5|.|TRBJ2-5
CASGLGQGRETQYF
TGTGCTAGTGGTTTGGGGCAGGGGAGAGAGACCCAGTACTTC
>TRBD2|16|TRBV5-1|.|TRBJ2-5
CASSLGLAGRRETQYF
TGCGCCAGCAGCTTGGGACTAGCGGGGAGGCGAGAGACCCAGTACTTC
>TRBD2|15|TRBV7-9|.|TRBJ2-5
CASSSNSGSEETQYF
TGTGCCAGCAGCTCGAATAGCGGGAGTGAGGAGACCCAGTACTTC
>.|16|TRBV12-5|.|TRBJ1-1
CASGLGTQFMNTEAFF
TGTGCTAGTGGTTTGGGAACACAGTTTATGAACACTGAAGCTTTCTTT
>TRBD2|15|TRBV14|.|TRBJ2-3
CASSLLGGFTDTQYF
TGTGCCAGCAGCCTCCTCGGGGGGTTCACAGATACGCAGTATTTT
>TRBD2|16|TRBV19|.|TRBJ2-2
CASRIGTSGGTGELFF
TGTGCCAGTAGAATCGGGACTAGCGGGGGCACCGGGGAGCTGTTTTTT
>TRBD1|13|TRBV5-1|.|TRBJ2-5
CASKAGGQETQYF
TGCGCCAGCAAGGCAGGGGGCCAAGAGACCCAGTACTTC
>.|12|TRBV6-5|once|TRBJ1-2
CASKWRNYGYTF
TGTGCCAGCAAGTGGAGGAACTATGGCTACACCTTC
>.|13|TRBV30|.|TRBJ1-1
CAWRGPGEPEAFF
TGTGCCTGGAGGGGTCCAGGGGAACCTGAAGCTTTCTTT
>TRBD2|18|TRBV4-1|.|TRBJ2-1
CASSQRGPTSGGFNEQFF
TGCGCCAGCAGCCAGAGGGGCCCAACTAGCGGGGGCTTCAATGAGCAGTTCTTC
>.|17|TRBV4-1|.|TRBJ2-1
CASSQDGTVRVGNEQFF
TGCGCCAGCAGCCAAGATGGGACTGTCCGGGTTGGTAATGAGCAGTTCTTC
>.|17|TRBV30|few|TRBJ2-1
CAWHDPLRESLDNEQFF
TGTGCCTGGCACGATCCTCTCCGTGAGAGCCTAGACAATGAGCAGTTCTTC
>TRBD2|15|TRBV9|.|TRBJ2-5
CASNPLAGFQETQYF
TGTGCCAGCAACCCACTAGCGGGGTTTCAAGAGACCCAGTACTTC
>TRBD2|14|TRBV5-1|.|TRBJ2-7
CASSAREGYYEQYF
TGCGCCAGCAGCGCTCGGGAGGGGTACTACGAGCAGTACTTC
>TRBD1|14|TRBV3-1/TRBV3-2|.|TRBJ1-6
CASSQTGGGSPLHF
TGTGCCAGCAGCCAAACAGGGGGCGGATCACCCCTCCACTTT
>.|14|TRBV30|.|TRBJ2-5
CAWSRPSGQETQYF
TGTGCCTGGAGCAGACCGTCGGGTCAAGAGACCCAGTACTTC
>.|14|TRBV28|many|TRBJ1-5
CASSAGTWGQPQHF
TGTGCCAGCAGTGCCGGGACATGGGGTCAGCCCCAGCATTTT
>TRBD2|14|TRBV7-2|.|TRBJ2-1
CASSSSGNYNEQFF
TGTGCCAGCAGCTCTAGCGGGAATTACAATGAGCAGTTCTTC
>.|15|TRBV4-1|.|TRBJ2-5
CASSQLGQFQETQYF
TGCGCCAGCAGCCAATTGGGACAATTCCAAGAGACCCAGTACTTC
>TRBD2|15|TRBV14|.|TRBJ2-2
CASSQLAGVGGELFF
TGTGCCAGCAGCCAACTAGCGGGAGTTGGCGGGGAGCTGTTTTTT
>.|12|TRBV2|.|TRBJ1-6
CASNGANSPLHF
TGTGCCAGCAACGGAGCCAATTCACCCCTCCACTTT
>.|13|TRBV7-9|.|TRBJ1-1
CASSLGQNTEAFF
TGTGCCAGCAGCTTAGGTCAGAACACTGAAGCTTTCTTT
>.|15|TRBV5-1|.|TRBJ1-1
CASSLAIRANTEAFF
TGCGCCAGCAGCCTTGCGATCAGGGCCAACACTGAAGCTTTCTTT
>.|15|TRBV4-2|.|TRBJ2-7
CASSQVMGGTYEQYF
TGTGCCAGCAGCCAAGTAATGGGAGGAACCTACGAGCAGTACTTC
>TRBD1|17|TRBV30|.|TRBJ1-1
CACPRSGQGIIETEAFF
TGTGCCTGTCCAAGGTCCGGACAGGGGATAATAGAGACTGAAGCTTTCTTT
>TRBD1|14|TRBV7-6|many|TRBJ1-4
CASSLGTGGEKLFF
TGTGCCAGCAGCCTCGGGACAGGGGGTGAAAAACTGTTTTTT
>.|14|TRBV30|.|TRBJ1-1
CAWSALQVNTEAFF
TGTGCCTGGAGTGCCTTACAGGTGAACACTGAAGCTTTCTTT
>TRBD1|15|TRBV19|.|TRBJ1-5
CASSILGQGKEPQHF
TGTGCCAGTAGTATTTTGGGACAGGGGAAGGAGCCCCAGCATTTT
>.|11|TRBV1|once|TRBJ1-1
CTSSQMEGAFF
TGCACCAGCAGCCAGATGGAGGGAGCTTTCTTT
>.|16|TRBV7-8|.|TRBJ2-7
CASSLGPSRDNYEQYF
TGTGCCAGCAGCTTGGGACCAAGCCGGGACAACTACGAGCAGTACTTC
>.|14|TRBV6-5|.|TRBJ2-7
CASTKAPLSYEQYF
TGTGCCAGCACCAAAGCCCCCCTCTCCTACGAGCAGTACTTC
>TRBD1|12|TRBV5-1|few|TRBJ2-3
CASSITGQTQYF
TGCGCCAGCAGCATTACGGGACAGACGCAGTATTTT
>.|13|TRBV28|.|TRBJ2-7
CASISHSTYEQYF
TGTGCCAGCATATCCCACTCCACCTACGAGCAGTACTTC
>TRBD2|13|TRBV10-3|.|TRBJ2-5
CAINNSGEETQYF
TGTGCCATCAATAATAGCGGGGAAGAGACCCAGTACTTC